Each of the 21 T cell receptor beta chains below was sequenced from the same sample in a study of blood T cell repertoires in COVID-19 (dated by TCRdb to between 2020 and 2021). Receptors were amplified or captured by the immunoSEQ multiplex PCR assay. TCRdb provides this immuneACCESS table in a form limited to in-frame rearrangements. Some clones are lacking; in checked studies, under half of them reflect an unresolved V gene, and why the rest are absent is not known. The sample table holds 150,000 to 200,000 clones, of which roughly nine tenths were seen once. The ten biggest clones cover under 2% of the sample. Sequenced material: peripheral blood. Receptors originate from a man in his late teens or twenties who had recovered from COVID-19.

This chain uses TRBV9 with TRBJ2-5; possibly TRBD1 for D (7 bases). This CDR3 has 18 amino acids. CDR1 is SGDLS, CDR2 YYNGEE, per germline. Trimming shortened V by 0 bases and J by 5 bases, and 23 bases separated the two germline ends. The CDR3: CASSVEVTGRTGFETQYF. Here the CDR3 DNA reads TGTGCCAGCAGCGTAGAGGTGACAGGGAGGACCGGTTTTGAGACCCAGTACTTC.

The V call is TRBV7-8, the J call TRBJ2-7; TRBD1 is a possible D gene (6 bases). The CDR3 runs to 15 residues. V shed 1 base and J shed 7 bases, with 17 bases lying between them. CDR1 is SGHVS, CDR2 FQNEAQ, per germline. The CDR3 nucleotides read TGTGCCAGCAGCTTAGAGGCAGGGGCTGGATGGGAGCAGTACTTC. Encoded protein: CASSLEAGAGWEQYF.

The V gene is TRBV5-4, the J gene TRBJ2-7, with 7 bases aligning to TRBD2. The CDR3 is 14 residues long. Looked up from germline, CDR1 is SGHNT and CDR2 is YYREEE (reference sequence). Trimming cost V 2 bases and J 3 bases; bases outside gene matches: 5. The CDR3 loop is CASSFGGSDYEQYF. Here the CDR3 DNA reads TGTGCCAGCAGCTTCGGCGGGAGTGACTACGAGCAGTACTTC.

V is TRBV30 and J is TRBJ1-1, with D hard to call. V shed 4 bases and J shed 5 bases, with 17 bases lying between them. This CDR3 contains 14 residues. Germline assignment: CDR1 GTSNPN and CDR2 SVGIG (reference sequence). CDR3 residues: CAWNLNAGRTEAFF. Here the CDR3 DNA reads TGTGCCTGGAACTTAAACGCGGGGAGGACTGAAGCTTTCTTT.

The genes are TRBV28 and TRBJ1-2; 7 bases are shared with TRBD1. J lost 4 bases, V lost 3 bases, and 11 bases had no gene match. CDR3 size: 16 residues. The germline V gene encodes CDR1 MDHEN and CDR2 SYDVKM. CDR3 region: CASSFNRGSSSYGYTF. CDR3 in DNA: TGTGCCAGCAGTTTTAACAGGGGATCTTCAAGCTATGGCTACACCTTC.

The gene calls are TRBV14 and TRBJ2-1; D is possibly TRBD2 (5 bases). The CDR3 is 13 residues long. V shed 0 bases and J shed 12 bases, with 12 bases lying between them. CDR1 is SGHDN, CDR2 FVKESK, per germline. This CDR3 is CASSQDVGSAQFF. In nucleotides, the CDR3 is TGTGCCAGCAGCCAAGATGTGGGTAGCGCGCAGTTCTTC.

This clone was observed a handful of times. The rearrangement joins TRBV11-2 to TRBJ2-5; 9 bases align to TRBD1. This CDR3 region has 15 residues. Germline CDR1 is SGHAT and CDR2 is FQNNGV. The V segment lost 5 bases and the J segment 5 bases; nucleotides outside the gene matches: 9. CDR3 DNA: TGTGCCAGCAGCGCGGGACAGGGAGATATGGAGACCCAGTACTTC. Encoded protein: CASSAGQGDMETQYF.

The chain couples TRBV9 to TRBJ2-3; TRBD1 agrees at 7 bases. Germline CDR1 is SGDLS and CDR2 is YYNGEE. Germline trimming cut 2 bases from V and 4 bases from J; bases unmatched to any gene: 13. This CDR3 spans 17 amino acids. CDR3 in amino acids: CASSVTRSVTGSDTQYF. The CDR3 nucleotides are TGTGCCAGCAGCGTTACCAGGTCCGTGACAGGGTCAGATACGCAGTATTTT.

This rearrangement joins TRBV30 to TRBJ1-1; 7 nucleotides match TRBD1. This CDR3 spans 15 amino acids. From germline, CDR1 is GTSNPN and CDR2 SVGIG (reference sequence). V was clipped by 0 bases and J by 1 base; unmatched bases: 5. The CDR3: CAWSVTHRGNTEAFF. DNA of the CDR3: TGTGCCTGGAGTGTTACCCACAGGGGGAACACTGAAGCTTTCTTT.

The J gene is TRBJ2-7, the V gene TRBV4-2, with D unclear. CDR3 size: 12 residues. Per the germline V gene, CDR1 is LGHNA and CDR2 is YNFKEQ. Trimming removed 0 bases from V and 10 bases from J, with 10 bases in between. CDR3 sequence: CASSQDLRGQYF. In DNA, the CDR3 is TGTGCCAGCAGCCAAGATCTACGAGGACAGTACTTC.

The chain links TRBV24-1 to TRBJ2-3, with a possible D match to TRBD2 (6 bases). Germline V gene data show CDR1 as KGHDR and CDR2 as SFDVKD. The CDR3 totals 13 residues. Trimming shortened V by 3 bases and J by 6 bases, and 9 bases separated the two germline ends. The CDR3 DNA reads TGTGCCACCAGTGATGGGACTGCCGATACGCAGTATTTT. Encoded protein: CATSDGTADTQYF.

As DNA, the CDR3 is TGCAGCGCCCAGGGGATGGGCACTGAAGCTTTCTTT. This gives the protein CSAQGMGTEAFF. The chain links TRBV29-1 to TRBJ1-1, with D perhaps TRBD1 (6 bases). CDR1 is SQVTM and CDR2 is ANQGSEA in the germline V gene. Trimming pared 7 bases from V and 4 bases from J, leaving 13 bases between. The CDR3 loop spans 12 amino acids.

The rearrangement links TRBV12-3 or TRBV12-4 to TRBJ1-1, with D unresolved. The CDR3 is 13 amino acids. Trimming cost V 0 bases and J 8 bases, with 10 bases left between them. CDR3 amino acids: CASSLALAGEAFF. DNA for the CDR3: TGTGCCAGCAGTTTAGCGCTAGCTGGGGAAGCTTTCTTT.

This clone was observed once. The chain recombines TRBV2 with TRBJ1-1, with D unclear. Looked up from germline, CDR1 is SNHLY and CDR2 is FYNNEI. This CDR3 is built from 15 residues. V shed 6 bases and J shed 1 base, with 15 bases lying between them. CDR3 residues: CASSERGWGNTEAFF. The CDR3 bases are TGTGCCAGCAGCGAGCGAGGGTGGGGGAACACTGAAGCTTTCTTT.

The chain carries TRBV6-5 and TRBJ1-1, with D possibly matching TRBD1 (5 bases). The CDR3 is made up of 13 amino acids. V lost 7 bases to trimming and J lost 2 bases, with 11 bases between them. In germline, CDR1 is MNHEY, CDR2 SVGAGI. DNA of the CDR3: TGTGCCAGCACCACGACAGCCAACACTGAAGCTTTCTTT. Translating gives CASTTTANTEAFF.

V and J are TRBV6-1 and TRBJ2-7; possibly TRBD1 for D (5 bases). CDR3 length: 15 amino acids. Trimming took off 2 bases at V and 6 bases at J, with 17 bases between the two ends. Germline CDR1 reads MNHNS; CDR2 reads SASEGT. CDR3 nucleotides: TGTGCCAGCAGTGAATACTTCGGTCAGGGCGGCGAGCAGTACTTC. Its protein product is CASSEYFGQGGEQYF.

This clone was seen a handful of times. This chain links TRBV6-5 with TRBJ2-7; 7 nucleotides align to TRBD1. CDR1 MNHEY and CDR2 SVGAGI come from the germline V gene. This CDR3 region has 15 residues. The ends lost 6 bases at V and 5 bases at J; junction bases unmatched: 13. This CDR3 is CASSPTWTGGNEQYF. In DNA form, the CDR3 reads TGTGCCAGCAGCCCGACCTGGACAGGCGGCAACGAGCAGTACTTC.

This sequence joins TRBV7-2 and TRBJ2-5; 9 nucleotides line up with TRBD2. Trimming took 5 bases from V and 2 from J; bases not matched to a gene: 9. Germline V gives CDR1 SGHTA, CDR2 FQGNSA. There are 16 residues in the CDR3. The CDR3 bases are TGTGCCAGCAGCCAGAGACTAGCGGAGAAACAAGAGACCCAGTACTTC. This translates into CASSQRLAEKQETQYF.

The chain recombines TRBV19 with TRBJ1-5, with 7 bases aligning to TRBD1. This CDR3 region has 13 residues. Unmatched junction bases numbered 6, after V lost 7 bases and J lost 6 bases. From germline, CDR1 is LNHDA and CDR2 SQIVND (reference sequence). As DNA, the CDR3 is TGTGCCAGTACCGACAGGGTGAGTCAGCCCCAGCATTTT. Its translation: CASTDRVSQPQHF.

The chain links TRBV18 to TRBJ2-3; TRBD2 matches 8 bases. The germline V gene has CDR1 KGHSH and CDR2 LQKENI. Germline trimming cut 4 bases from V and 4 bases from J; bases unmatched to any gene: 10. This CDR3 is 16 amino acids long. CDR3 coding DNA: TGTGCCAGCTCACGGGGGATGGCGGGAGGACCAGATACGCAGTATTTT. Protein product: CASSRGMAGGPDTQYF.

The chain combines TRBV7-2 with TRBJ2-7; D is undetermined. Looked up from germline, CDR1 is SGHTA and CDR2 is FQGNSA. CDR3 size: 15 residues. Trimming removed 1 base at V and 6 bases at J, with 16 bases between. The CDR3 sequence: CASSLVGGSQSEQYF. As DNA, the CDR3 is TGTGCCAGCAGCTTAGTTGGCGGCAGCCAAAGCGAGCAGTACTTC.